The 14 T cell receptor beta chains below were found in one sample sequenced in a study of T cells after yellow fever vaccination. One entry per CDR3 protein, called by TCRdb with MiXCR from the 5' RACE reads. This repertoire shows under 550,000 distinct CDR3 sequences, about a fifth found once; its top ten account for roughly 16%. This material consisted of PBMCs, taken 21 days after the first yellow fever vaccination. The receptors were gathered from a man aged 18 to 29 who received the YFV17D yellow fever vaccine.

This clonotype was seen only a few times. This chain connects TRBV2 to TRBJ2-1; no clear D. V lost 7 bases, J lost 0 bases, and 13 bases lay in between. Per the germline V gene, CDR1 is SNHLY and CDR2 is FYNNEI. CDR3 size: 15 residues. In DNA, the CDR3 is TGTGCCAGCACCTCGGACCTGAGCTCCTACAATGAGCAGTTCTTC. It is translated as CASTSDLSSYNEQFF.

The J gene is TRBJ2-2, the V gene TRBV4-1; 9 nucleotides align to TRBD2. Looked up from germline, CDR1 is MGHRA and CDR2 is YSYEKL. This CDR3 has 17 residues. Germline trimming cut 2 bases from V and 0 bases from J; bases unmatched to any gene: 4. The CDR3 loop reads CASSQPSGGSNTGELFF. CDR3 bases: TGCGCCAGCAGCCAACCCAGCGGGGGGTCGAACACCGGGGAGCTGTTTTTT.

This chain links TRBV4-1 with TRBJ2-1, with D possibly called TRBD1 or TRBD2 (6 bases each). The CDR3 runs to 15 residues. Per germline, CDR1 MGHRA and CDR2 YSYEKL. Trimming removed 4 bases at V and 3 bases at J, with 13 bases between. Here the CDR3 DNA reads TGCGCCAGCAGCCCCCCCGGGGGCCGCTACAATGAGCAGTTCTTC. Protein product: CASSPPGGRYNEQFF.

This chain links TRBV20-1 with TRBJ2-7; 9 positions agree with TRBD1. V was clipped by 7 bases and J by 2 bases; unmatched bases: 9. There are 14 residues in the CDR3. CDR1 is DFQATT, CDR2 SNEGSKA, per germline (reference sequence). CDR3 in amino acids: CSGAPGQGTYEQYV. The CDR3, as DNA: TGCAGTGGAGCCCCGGGACAGGGAACCTACGAGCAGTACGTC.

In DNA, the CDR3 is TGTGCCAGCCTAATGGGACGGTCAGATACGCAGTATTTT. As protein: CASLMGRSDTQYF. This sequence joins TRBV28 and TRBJ2-3; the D call may be TRBD1 or TRBD2 (5 bases each). Per the germline V gene, CDR1 is MDHEN and CDR2 is SYDVKM. This CDR3 has 13 residues. V was trimmed by 8 bases and J by 4 bases, leaving 13 bases between them.

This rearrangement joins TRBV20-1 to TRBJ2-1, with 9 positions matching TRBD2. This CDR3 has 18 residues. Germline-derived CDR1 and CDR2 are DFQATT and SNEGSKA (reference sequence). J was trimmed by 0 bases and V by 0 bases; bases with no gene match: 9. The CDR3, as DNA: TGCAGTGCTAGAGATCGCCTAGCGGGGTATTCCTCCTACAATGAGCAGTTCTTC. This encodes CSARDRLAGYSSYNEQFF.

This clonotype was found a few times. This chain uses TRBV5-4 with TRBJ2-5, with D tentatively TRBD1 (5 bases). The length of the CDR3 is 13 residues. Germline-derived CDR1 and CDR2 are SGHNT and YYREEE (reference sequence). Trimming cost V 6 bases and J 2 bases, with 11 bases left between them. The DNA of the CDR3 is TGTGCCAGCACAACAGGATGGCAAGAGACCCAGTACTTC. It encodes CASTTGWQETQYF.

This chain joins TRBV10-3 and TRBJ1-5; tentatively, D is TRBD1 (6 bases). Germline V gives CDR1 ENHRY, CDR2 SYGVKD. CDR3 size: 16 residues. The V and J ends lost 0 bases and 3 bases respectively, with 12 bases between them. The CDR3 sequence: CAISESLDRSNQPQHF. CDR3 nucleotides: TGTGCCATCAGTGAGTCCCTGGACAGATCCAATCAGCCCCAGCATTTT.

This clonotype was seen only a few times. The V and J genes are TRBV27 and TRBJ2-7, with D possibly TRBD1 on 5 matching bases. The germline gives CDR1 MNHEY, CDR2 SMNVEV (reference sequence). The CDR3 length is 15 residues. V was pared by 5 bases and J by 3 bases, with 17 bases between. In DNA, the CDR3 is TGTGCCAGCAGTCCGCGGCTCAGGGAATTCTACGAGCAGTACTTC. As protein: CASSPRLREFYEQYF.

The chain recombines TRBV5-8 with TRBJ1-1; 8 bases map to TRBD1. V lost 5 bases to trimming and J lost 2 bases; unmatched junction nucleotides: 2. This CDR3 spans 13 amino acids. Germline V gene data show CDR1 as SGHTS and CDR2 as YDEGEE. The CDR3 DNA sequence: TGTGCCAGCAGGGACAGGGCCAACACTGAAGCTTTCTTT. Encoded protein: CASRDRANTEAFF.

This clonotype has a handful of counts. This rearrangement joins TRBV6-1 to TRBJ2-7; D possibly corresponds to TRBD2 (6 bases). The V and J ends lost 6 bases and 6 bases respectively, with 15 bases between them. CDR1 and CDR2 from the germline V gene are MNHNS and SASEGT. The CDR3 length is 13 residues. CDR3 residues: CASRWTTLGEQYF. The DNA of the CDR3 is TGTGCCAGCAGATGGACTACCTTAGGCGAGCAGTACTTC.

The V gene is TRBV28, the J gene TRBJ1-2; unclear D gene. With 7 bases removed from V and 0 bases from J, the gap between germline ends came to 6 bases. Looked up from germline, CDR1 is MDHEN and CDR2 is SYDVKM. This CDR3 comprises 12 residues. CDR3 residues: CASKSTNYGYTF. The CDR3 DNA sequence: TGTGCCAGCAAGAGCACTAACTATGGCTACACCTTC.

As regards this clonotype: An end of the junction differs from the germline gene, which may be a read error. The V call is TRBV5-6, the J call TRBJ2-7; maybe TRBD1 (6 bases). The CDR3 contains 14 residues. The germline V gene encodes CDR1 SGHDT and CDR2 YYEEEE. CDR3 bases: TGTGCCTGCAGCTTGGAGTGGGGGCGCGACGAGCAGTACTTC. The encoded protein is CACSLEWGRDEQYF.

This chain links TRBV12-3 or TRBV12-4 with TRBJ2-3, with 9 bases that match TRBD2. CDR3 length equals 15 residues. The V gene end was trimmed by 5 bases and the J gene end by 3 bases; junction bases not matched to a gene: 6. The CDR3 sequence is CASSLQGLATDTQYF. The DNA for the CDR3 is TGTGCCAGCAGTCTTCAGGGACTAGCAACAGATACGCAGTATTTT.